Listed below are T cell receptor beta chains from one sample, sequenced in a study of T-cell memory formation after mild COVID-19. TCRdb redid the calling of the 5' RACE reads with MiXCR, one entry per CDR3 protein. This sample has about 560,000 distinct CDR3 sequences, with 15% to 20% found just once. The sample taken for sequencing was PBMCs or a T cell subset sorted from them (not recorded which). The source is an adult woman who had mild COVID-19 (a few samples of this study predate the infection). Cell type and time point are not known. Both conserved end residues are trimmed from each CDR3. Each record gives: D gene, V gene, CDR3 protein. A D gene is named only where the DNA matches it firmly.

d_gene: .
v_gene: TRBV7-9
CDR3aa: ASSLEGDGPQF

d_gene: .
v_gene: TRBV4-1
CDR3aa: ASSQRRDPYNEQF

d_gene: .
v_gene: TRBV15
CDR3aa: ATSREKSNTGELF

d_gene: .
v_gene: TRBV12-3/TRBV12-4
CDR3aa: ASSFGNVWGNTEAF

d_gene: TRBD2
v_gene: TRBV5-1
CDR3aa: ASTSLAGGLYEQF

d_gene: TRBD1
v_gene: TRBV6-5
CDR3aa: ASSRTGARGNTEAF

d_gene: .
v_gene: TRBV6-6
CDR3aa: ASSYTRLEAF

d_gene: TRBD1
v_gene: TRBV20-1
CDR3aa: SARDEQGSFSYNEQF

d_gene: TRBD1
v_gene: TRBV18
CDR3aa: ASSLKPGQGASATNEKLF

d_gene: .
v_gene: TRBV6-5
CDR3aa: ASKNAGQDIFGSPLH

d_gene: .
v_gene: TRBV30
CDR3aa: AWGPSSTDTQY

d_gene: .
v_gene: TRBV19
CDR3aa: ASTKQGRMGQETQY

d_gene: .
v_gene: TRBV21-1
CDR3aa: ASSRAGLAGDNPFYEQY

d_gene: TRBD1
v_gene: TRBV29-1
CDR3aa: SVDAFGQGNTEAF

d_gene: .
v_gene: TRBV7-9
CDR3aa: ASSLRQADTEAF

d_gene: .
v_gene: TRBV20-1
CDR3aa: SARAPYIYGYT

d_gene: TRBD1
v_gene: TRBV5-5
CDR3aa: ASSLVPYRGETDTQY

d_gene: .
v_gene: TRBV5-1
CDR3aa: ASSLPGTFNEQF

d_gene: TRBD2
v_gene: TRBV4-3
CDR3aa: ASSQDGLAGAYNEQF

d_gene: .
v_gene: TRBV4-2
CDR3aa: ASSQDAGTQGPDEQF

d_gene: TRBD1
v_gene: TRBV30
CDR3aa: AWSATGGAGQPQH

d_gene: .
v_gene: TRBV24-1
CDR3aa: ATSETGTTPYTGELF

d_gene: .
v_gene: TRBV4-2
CDR3aa: ASSQATGERTEAF

d_gene: .
v_gene: TRBV7-6
CDR3aa: ASSLGSRDQAQH